What follows are 18 T cell receptor beta chains derived from one specimen sequenced in a study of blood T cell repertoires in COVID-19. Data came from immunoSEQ multiplex PCR; TCRdb stores just in-frame clones and leaves some out. This table holds about 320,000 clones, around 86% found once. The sample was PBMCs or T cells enriched from blood (not recorded which). These receptors came from a man between 60 and 75 years old who had recovered from COVID-19.

The rearrangement links TRBV7-2 to TRBJ2-1; 7 bases map to TRBD2. CDR3 length equals 16 residues. The V gene's germline CDR1 is SGHTA and CDR2 FQGNSA. The V gene end was trimmed by 2 bases and the J gene end by 5 bases; junction bases not matched to a gene: 9. This CDR3 is CASSLFVGGPNNEQFF. The DNA of the CDR3 is TGTGCCAGCAGCTTATTTGTGGGAGGGCCCAACAATGAGCAGTTCTTC. The variable domain in full, with the rest retrieved from reference TRBV7-2 and TRBJ2-1, is GAGVSQSPSNKVTEKGKDVELRCDPISGHTALYWYRQSLGQGLEFLIYFQGNSAPDKSGLPSDRFSAERTGGSVSTLTIQRTQQEDSAVYLCASSLFVGGPNNEQFFGPGTRLTVL.

This clone was counted once. The rearrangement uses TRBV9 and TRBJ2-1, with D possibly being TRBD1 (6 bases). V lost 0 bases and J lost 4, with 20 bases in between. Germline V gives CDR1 SGDLS, CDR2 YYNGEE. There are 18 residues in the CDR3. CDR3 amino acids: CASSVEEVGRGSYNEQFF. The CDR3 DNA sequence: TGTGCCAGCAGCGTAGAGGAGGTCGGCAGGGGTTCTTACAATGAGCAGTTCTTC.

The DNA for the CDR3 is TGCGCCAGCAGCTCCTCCGGGACAGGGGGCTCCGATACGCAGTATTTT. It yields the protein CASSSSGTGGSDTQYF. The V call is TRBV5-1, the J call TRBJ2-3; TRBD1 aligns across 12 bases. The germline V gene encodes CDR1 SGHRS and CDR2 YFSETQ. V lost 3 bases and J lost 6; bases outside the gene matches: 8. The CDR3 runs 16 residues.

The V call is TRBV2, the J call TRBJ2-5; no definite D call. CDR1 is SNHLY and CDR2 is FYNNEI in the germline V gene. Trimming removed 4 bases from V and 2 bases from J, with 5 bases in between. The CDR3 runs to 12 residues. CDR3 residues: CASSAPQETQYF. As DNA, the CDR3 is TGTGCCAGCAGTGCCCCTCAAGAGACCCAGTACTTC.

This chain connects TRBV6-5 to TRBJ2-2, with TRBD2 identical over 8 bases. V lost 2 bases, J lost 7 bases, and 6 bases stayed unmatched. Germline CDR1 MNHEY, CDR2 SVGAGI. CDR3 size: 15 residues. CDR3 in amino acids: CASSYIGGAYGELFF. DNA for the CDR3: TGTGCCAGCAGTTACATCGGGGGGGCGTACGGGGAGCTGTTTTTT.

The CDR3, as DNA: TGTGCCAGCAGTACCGACAGTCATTCACCCCTCCACTTT. Residues: CASSTDSHSPLHF. V usage is TRBV6-5 and J usage is TRBJ1-6; a possible D gene is TRBD1 (5 bases). The CDR3 has 13 residues. Between the trimmed V and J ends, which lost 5 bases and 8 bases, there was a span of 10 bases. Looked up from germline, CDR1 is MNHEY and CDR2 is SVGAGI.

The rearrangement uses TRBV4-2 and TRBJ2-3; maybe TRBD1 (5 bases). The CDR3 is made up of 15 amino acids. Germline lookup yields CDR1 LGHNA and CDR2 YNFKEQ. V lost 3 bases and J lost 0, with 10 bases in between. This CDR3 is CASSQDTYSTDTQYF. Written as DNA, the CDR3 is TGTGCCAGCAGCCAGGACACTTATAGCACAGATACGCAGTATTTT.

Regarding this clone: A junction end diverges from the germline sequence, so it may reflect a read error. The V and J genes are TRBV7-3 and TRBJ2-3, with TRBD2 matching over 9 bases. Germline loops: CDR1 SGHTA, CDR2 FQGTGA. This CDR3 region has 13 residues. CDR3 nucleotide sequence: TGTGCCAGCAGCTTAAGGCGGGGGACTAGCACGGATTTT. This sequence encodes CASSLRRGTSTDF.

This clone appeared a single time. The chain is built from TRBV6-2 or TRBV6-3 and TRBJ2-1, with D possibly being TRBD2 (6 bases). Germline V gene sequence: CDR1 MNHEY, CDR2 SVGEGT. This CDR3 spans 16 amino acids. V lost 4 bases, J lost 4 bases, and 17 bases lay in between. CDR3 nucleotides: TGTGCCAGCAGTTTTGCGGGGCGGTTACCTTACAATGAGCAGTTCTTC. Amino acids: CASSFAGRLPYNEQFF.

V usage is TRBV7-2 and J usage is TRBJ2-7; 9 nucleotides align to TRBD1. V gave up 5 bases and J gave up 5 bases; unmatched junction bases: 13. Per germline, CDR1 SGHTA and CDR2 FQGNSA. The CDR3 extends over 16 amino acids. CDR3 in amino acids: CASSRDTGGPPNEQYF. As DNA, the CDR3 is TGTGCCAGCAGCCGCGACACAGGGGGCCCGCCTAACGAGCAGTACTTC.

V usage is TRBV29-1 and J usage is TRBJ2-7; 10 bases line up with TRBD1. Germline CDR1 and CDR2: SQVTM and ANQGSEA. CDR3 length: 16 residues. The ends lost 4 bases at V and 2 bases at J; junction bases unmatched: 11. For the CDR3, the DNA is TGCAGCGTTGGAGACAGGGGGCCCGATAGCCCCTACGAGCAGTACTTC. The encoded protein is CSVGDRGPDSPYEQYF.

V is TRBV6-6 and J is TRBJ1-1; D is perhaps TRBD1 (6 bases). V was clipped by 4 bases and J by 5 bases, with 17 bases between them. CDR1 is MNHNY, CDR2 SVGAGI, per germline (reference sequence). CDR3 size: 15 residues. CDR3 protein: CASSSQWGQFTEAFF. CDR3 bases: TGTGCCAGCAGTTCCCAGTGGGGGCAGTTTACTGAAGCTTTCTTT.

This clone was recorded once. V and J are TRBV5-4 and TRBJ2-2; D uncertain. The CDR3 consists of 15 residues. With 0 bases removed from V and 4 bases from J, the gap between germline ends came to 10 bases. Germline V gene data show CDR1 as SGHNT and CDR2 as YYREEE (reference sequence). In DNA, the CDR3 is TGTGCCAGCAGCTTGGACCGGGTTGTCACCGGGGAGCTGTTTTTT. Translated, it gives CASSLDRVVTGELFF.

The chain is built from TRBV20-1 and TRBJ1-4; no firm D call. Germline values: CDR1 DFQATT, CDR2 SNEGSKA (reference sequence). The CDR3 is made up of 15 amino acids. Trimming took 3 bases from V and 7 from J, leaving 18 bases between them. The CDR3 coding sequence is TGCAGTGCTAGTGGTCAGCGGGGTTGGGGTGAAAAACTGTTTTTT. It is translated as CSASGQRGWGEKLFF.

V gene TRBV3-1 (or the pseudogene TRBV3-2) combines with J gene TRBJ2-3; unclear D gene. The CDR3 sequence is 12 residues long. CDR1 is LGHDT, CDR2 YNNKEL, per germline (reference sequence). Trimming took off 4 bases at V and 6 bases at J, with 8 bases between the two ends. The DNA for the CDR3 is TGTGCCAGCAGCCTTCAGTGGGATACGCAGTATTTT. This translates into CASSLQWDTQYF.

This sequence joins TRBV7-2 and TRBJ1-5; D not certain. From germline, CDR1 is SGHTA and CDR2 FQGNSA. This CDR3 has 15 amino acids. The V end lost 1 base, the J end lost 0 bases, and 7 bases lay between the germline ends. In DNA form, the CDR3 reads TGTGCCAGCAGCTTAGATGGACTTAGCAATCAGCCCCAGCATTTT. It specifies CASSLDGLSNQPQHF.

The chain carries TRBV28 and TRBJ2-5; 11 bases agree with TRBD2. This CDR3 has 16 residues. The junction had 7 bases not matched to a gene; V was cut back by 4 bases and J by 3 bases. Germline V gene data show CDR1 as MDHEN and CDR2 as SYDVKM. CDR3 in amino acids: CASSSRGTSGKETQYF. The CDR3 DNA is TGTGCCAGCAGTTCCCGAGGGACTAGCGGAAAAGAGACCCAGTACTTC.

V is TRBV15 and J is TRBJ1-1; 11 bases align to TRBD1. CDR1 LNHNV and CDR2 YYDKDF come from the germline V gene (reference sequence). The length of the CDR3 is 16 residues. J was trimmed by 6 bases and V by 0 bases; bases with no gene match: 6. The CDR3 here is CATSRDSAGQGAEAFF. Written as DNA, the CDR3 is TGTGCCACCAGCAGAGATTCAGCGGGACAGGGGGCTGAAGCTTTCTTT.